This T cell receptor (beta chain) stems from a study of shared clonotypes between healthy human individuals. The CDR3 is 14 amino acids. The germline gives CDR1 SEHNR, CDR2 FQNEAQ (reference sequence). J was trimmed by 0 bases and V by 5 bases; bases with no gene match: 3. Sequencing used immunoSEQ multiplex PCR; TCRdb keeps in-frame clones, though not all of them. The repertoire holds 490,000 or so clones, 60% to 85% seen once, with roughly 13% in the top ten. The sample was PBMCs. The rearrangement links TRBV7-9 to TRBJ1-1; TRBD1 agrees at 7 bases. The receptor was derived from a woman aged 40 to 55 in good health. Some clones in this sample may be carry-over from other donors' samples. For the CDR3, the DNA is TGTGCCAGCAGCCGGGACAGTATGAACACTGAAGCTTTCTTT. Protein product: CASSRDSMNTEAFF.